Each of the 12 T cell receptor beta chains below was sequenced from the same sample in a study of early T cells in non-severe SARS-CoV-2 infection. In TCRdb, the 5' RACE reads were re-called with MiXCR into one record per CDR3 protein. The sample has 45,000 to 60,000 distinct CDR3 sequences; around 9.3% are singletons. The sequencing used whole blood, collected at baseline. Every receptor here comes from an adult who was a healthcare worker with PCR-confirmed SARS-CoV-2 infection or an uninfected control (not recorded which).

This clonotype was picked up many times. V is TRBV6-2 or TRBV6-3 and J is TRBJ2-3; D is ambiguous. The V gene's germline CDR1 is MNHEY and CDR2 SVGEGT. Trimming pared 5 bases from V and 3 bases from J, leaving 9 bases between. CDR3 length equals 13 residues. CDR3 nucleotide sequence: TGTGCCAGCAGTCTCACGGAAACAGATACGCAGTATTTT. It is translated as CASSLTETDTQYF.

This chain links TRBV11-2 with TRBJ2-3; D possibly corresponds to TRBD2 (6 bases). From germline, CDR1 is SGHAT and CDR2 FQNNGV. This CDR3 spans 16 amino acids. V dropped 4 bases and J dropped 2 bases, with 16 bases sitting between them. The chain's CDR3 is CASSYPGGPNTDTQYF. CDR3 sequence (DNA): TGTGCCAGCAGCTACCCCGGGGGACCAAACACAGATACGCAGTATTTT.

CDR3 sequence (DNA): TGTGCCAGCAGCTTAGCAGGGGGCTCGGGCAATCAGCCCCAGCATTTT. Translated: CASSLAGGSGNQPQHF. The chain recombines TRBV7-8 with TRBJ1-5; 7 bases are a match to TRBD1. CDR3 length: 16 residues. Unmatched junction bases numbered 4, after V lost 0 bases and J lost 2 bases. The V gene's germline CDR1 is SGHVS and CDR2 FQNEAQ.

This clonotype appeared a few times. V and J are TRBV20-1 and TRBJ1-1, with D possibly TRBD1 on 5 matching bases. V gave up 6 bases and J gave up 0 bases, with 11 bases separating them. The CDR3 is 13 amino acids. Germline V gene data show CDR1 as DFQATT and CDR2 as SNEGSKA (reference sequence). The CDR3 region has the DNA TGCAGTGCCCTTGGACACTTGAACACTGAAGCTTTCTTT. Translated: CSALGHLNTEAFF.

V usage is TRBV19 and J usage is TRBJ2-1, with a possible D match to TRBD2 (5 bases). From germline, CDR1 is LNHDA and CDR2 SQIVND (reference sequence). Trimming pared 5 bases from V and 8 bases from J, leaving 13 bases between. CDR3 length: 13 amino acids. The CDR3, as DNA: TGTGCCAGTAGTGTCTTACTAGGAGATGAGCAGTTCTTC. This gives the protein CASSVLLGDEQFF.

The rearrangement uses TRBV4-2 and TRBJ2-7, with 9 bases matching TRBD1. V was clipped by 2 bases and J by 8 bases; unmatched bases: 16. The CDR3 is made up of 17 amino acids. The germline V gene encodes CDR1 LGHNA and CDR2 YNFKEQ. The CDR3 sequence: CASSQNLPGQGPLKQYF. The CDR3 DNA sequence: TGTGCCAGCAGCCAAAACTTACCGGGACAGGGACCCCTAAAGCAGTACTTC.

V is TRBV7-3 and J is TRBJ2-7; the D is unclear. This CDR3 has 17 residues. Deletions cut 8 bases from V and 2 bases from J, with 25 bases between. Looked up from germline, CDR1 is SGHTA and CDR2 is FQGTGA. Written as DNA, the CDR3 is TGTGCCAGCCCCCGACTGTCGGGTAAATTCCAAACCTACGAGCAGTACTTC. Translation gives CASPRLSGKFQTYEQYF.

This clonotype came up a few times. V gene TRBV19 combines with J gene TRBJ2-1; D may be TRBD1 (5 bases). The germline V gene encodes CDR1 LNHDA and CDR2 SQIVND (reference sequence). This CDR3 is built from 14 residues. V lost 2 bases and J lost 4, with 9 bases in between. The CDR3 region has the DNA TGTGCCAGTAGTATATCTCAGGGTTACAATGAGCAGTTCTTC. Translation: CASSISQGYNEQFF.

This clonotype was seen a few times. V and J are TRBV20-1 and TRBJ2-1; TRBD1 matches 7 bases. This CDR3 spans 12 amino acids. The germline CDR1 and CDR2 sequences are DFQATT and SNEGSKA (reference sequence). The V and J ends lost 8 bases and 6 bases, in that order; junction bases with no gene match: 7. The CDR3 spells CSQPGGFNEQFF. In DNA form, the CDR3 reads TGCAGTCAACCAGGGGGTTTCAATGAGCAGTTCTTC.

At least ten counts were recorded for this clonotype. The chain recombines TRBV18 with TRBJ2-6; D perhaps matches TRBD1 (6 bases). This CDR3 is built from 16 residues. Germline values: CDR1 KGHSH, CDR2 LQKENI. The V end was cut by 4 bases, the J end by 4 bases, with 14 bases between. The CDR3 DNA reads TGTGCCAGCTCACTGTTACAGGGTGAGGGGGCCAACGTCCTGACTTTC. It translates to CASSLLQGEGANVLTF.

This clonotype has ten or more counts. V is TRBV5-1 and J is TRBJ1-5, with D perhaps matching TRBD1 (5 bases). The CDR3 extends over 14 amino acids. Looked up from germline, CDR1 is SGHRS and CDR2 is YFSETQ. Deletions cut 1 base from V and 2 bases from J, with 7 bases between. The CDR3 DNA sequence: TGCGCCAGCAGCTTGACAGGAGGCAATCAGCCCCAGCATTTT. Residues: CASSLTGGNQPQHF.

This clonotype has only a few counts. The chain uses TRBV4-1 and TRBJ1-1, with TRBD1 matching 7 bases. Losses at the gene ends were 1 base for V and 12 bases for J; bases not matched to a gene: 17. Germline V gene lookup returns CDR1 MGHRA and CDR2 YSYEKL. The CDR3 consists of 16 residues. CDR3 nucleotides: TGCGCCAGCAGCCAAGCATTACGGGACAGACCGCCAGGAACTTTCTTT. Its translation: CASSQALRDRPPGTFF.